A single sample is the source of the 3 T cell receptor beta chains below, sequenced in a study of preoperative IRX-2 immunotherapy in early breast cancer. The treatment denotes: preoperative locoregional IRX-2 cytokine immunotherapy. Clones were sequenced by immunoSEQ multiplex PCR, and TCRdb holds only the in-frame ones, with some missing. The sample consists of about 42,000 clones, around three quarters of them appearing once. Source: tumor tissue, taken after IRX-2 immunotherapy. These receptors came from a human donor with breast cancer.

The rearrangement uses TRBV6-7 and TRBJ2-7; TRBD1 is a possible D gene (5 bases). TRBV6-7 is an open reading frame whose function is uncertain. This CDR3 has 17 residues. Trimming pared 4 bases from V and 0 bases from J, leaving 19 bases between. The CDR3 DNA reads TGTGCCAGCAGTTCCCCCCAACTGAAGACAGCCTCCTACGAGCAGTACTTC. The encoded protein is CASSSPQLKTASYEQYF.

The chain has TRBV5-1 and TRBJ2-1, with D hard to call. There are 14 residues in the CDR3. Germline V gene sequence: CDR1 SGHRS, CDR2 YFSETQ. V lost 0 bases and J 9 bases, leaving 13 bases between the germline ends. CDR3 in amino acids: CASSLGALVGEQFF. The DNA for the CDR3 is TGCGCCAGCAGCTTGGGGGCGCTTGTTGGTGAGCAGTTCTTC.

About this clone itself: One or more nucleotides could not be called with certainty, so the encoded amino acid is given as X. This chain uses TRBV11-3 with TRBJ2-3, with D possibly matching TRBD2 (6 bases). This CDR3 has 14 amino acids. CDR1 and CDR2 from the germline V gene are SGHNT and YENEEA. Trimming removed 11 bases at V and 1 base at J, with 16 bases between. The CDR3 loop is CAXGGDVGTDTQYF. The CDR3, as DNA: TGTGCCYGGGGCGGGGACGTGGGCACAGATACGCAGTATTTT.